The rows below give T cell receptor beta chains drawn from one sample of a study of brain T cells in children with intractable seizures. Data came from immunoSEQ multiplex PCR; TCRdb stores just in-frame clones and leaves some out. The table lists 300,000 to 400,000 clones, over 90% of them singletons, with roughly 5.8% in the top ten. The sequences come from peripheral blood, collected 4 to 6 months after surgery. Receptors were obtained from a boy in the first two years of life with tuberous sclerosis and intractable seizures. CDR3s include the opening cysteine and the closing phenylalanine or tryptophan. The order of the fields is V gene, J gene, D gene, CDR3 DNA, CDR3 protein. The D gene is left open where the match is weak.

V gene: TRBV9; J gene: TRBJ1-1; D gene: NA; CDR3 DNA: TGTGCCAGCAGCGTCTTGACAGGGAACACTGAAGCTTTCTTT; CDR3 protein: CASSVLTGNTEAFF
V gene: TRBV10-1; J gene: TRBJ2-7; D gene: NA; CDR3 DNA: TGCGCCAGCAGTGGGGGCGGGGCTGGTGCCTACGAGCAGTACTTC; CDR3 protein: CASSGGGAGAYEQYF
V gene: TRBV5-4; J gene: TRBJ2-1; D gene: NA; CDR3 DNA: TGTGCCAGCAGCAGGGGAATAGCGTATGAGCAGTTCTTC; CDR3 protein: CASSRGIAYEQFF
V gene: TRBV28; J gene: TRBJ2-7; D gene: NA; CDR3 DNA: TGTGCCAGCAATAGGGGGAGTAGTTACGAGCAGTACTTC; CDR3 protein: CASNRGSSYEQYF
V gene: TRBV2; J gene: TRBJ2-3; D gene: TRBD1; CDR3 DNA: TGTGCCAGCAGTGAAACAGGGGGCACAGATACGCAGTATTTT; CDR3 protein: CASSETGGTDTQYF
V gene: TRBV4-2; J gene: TRBJ2-3; D gene: TRBD2; CDR3 DNA: TGTGCCAGCAGCCAAGTTTGGCTAGCGGGGGGGCAAGATACGCAGTATTTT; CDR3 protein: CASSQVWLAGGQDTQYF
V gene: TRBV27; J gene: TRBJ1-2; D gene: TRBD1; CDR3 DNA: TGTGCCAGCAGTTTCTCGCCGACAGGGGGGGGCTACACCTTC; CDR3 protein: CASSFSPTGGGYTF
V gene: TRBV7-2; J gene: TRBJ1-2; D gene: NA; CDR3 DNA: TGTGCCAGCAGCTTAGCCGTCTGGGGCGCCGCTAACTATGGCTACACCTTC; CDR3 protein: CASSLAVWGAANYGYTF
V gene: TRBV7-9; J gene: TRBJ2-5; D gene: NA; CDR3 DNA: TGTGCCAGCACCAAGATCACATGGGAGACCCAGTACTTC; CDR3 protein: CASTKITWETQYF
V gene: TRBV27; J gene: TRBJ2-7; D gene: NA; CDR3 DNA: TGTGCCAGCAGAACTTCACGGACAGCCTACGAGCAGTACTTC; CDR3 protein: CASRTSRTAYEQYF
V gene: TRBV7-9; J gene: TRBJ1-1; D gene: TRBD1; CDR3 DNA: TGTGCCAGCAGCTTTACCCAGGGGGCTCGGGACACTGAAGCTTTCTTT; CDR3 protein: CASSFTQGARDTEAFF
V gene: TRBV27; J gene: TRBJ2-2; D gene: NA; CDR3 DNA: TGTGCCAGCAAGGGTAGGTCTTGGCAGGAGAACACCGGGGAGCTGTTTTTT; CDR3 protein: CASKGRSWQENTGELFF
V gene: TRBV7-8; J gene: TRBJ1-1; D gene: NA; CDR3 DNA: TGTGCCAGCAGCTTACAGGGGACCACTGAAGCTTTCTTT; CDR3 protein: CASSLQGTTEAFF
V gene: TRBV13; J gene: TRBJ2-2; D gene: TRBD2; CDR3 DNA: TGTGCCAGCAGCTTGGAAAACTTGGGACTAGCGGCAAACACCGGGGAGCTGTTTTTT; CDR3 protein: CASSLENLGLAANTGELFF
V gene: TRBV7-2; J gene: TRBJ1-5; D gene: TRBD1; CDR3 DNA: TGTGCCAGCAGCATGGGACAGGGGGCGACTCAGCCCCAGCATTTT; CDR3 protein: CASSMGQGATQPQHF
V gene: TRBV4-2; J gene: TRBJ2-1; D gene: TRBD2; CDR3 DNA: TGTGCCAGCAGCCAAGCGGCGCGGGGGGACTACAATGAGCAGTTCTTC; CDR3 protein: CASSQAARGDYNEQFF
V gene: TRBV29-1; J gene: TRBJ1-1; D gene: NA; CDR3 DNA: TGCAGCGTTGACGGAGGGGGAGGGAGCACTGAAGCTTTCTTT; CDR3 protein: CSVDGGGGSTEAFF
V gene: TRBV30; J gene: TRBJ1-1; D gene: TRBD1; CDR3 DNA: TGTGCCTGGAAGAGAGGGACAGTCGAAGCTTTCTTT; CDR3 protein: CAWKRGTVEAFF
V gene: TRBV9; J gene: TRBJ2-7; D gene: NA; CDR3 DNA: TGTGCCAGCAGCGTAGCTCCCGCAGCTTCCTACGAGCAGTACTTC; CDR3 protein: CASSVAPAASYEQYF
V gene: TRBV19; J gene: TRBJ2-7; D gene: NA; CDR3 DNA: TGTGCCAGTAGTATAGAATGGGGGACGGAAACCTACGAGCAGTACTTC; CDR3 protein: CASSIEWGTETYEQYF
V gene: TRBV6-5; J gene: TRBJ2-7; D gene: TRBD1; CDR3 DNA: TGTGCCAGCAGTAGCTTCGGACAGGGATCCTACGAGCAGTACTTC; CDR3 protein: CASSSFGQGSYEQYF
V gene: TRBV4-2; J gene: TRBJ1-6; D gene: TRBD1; CDR3 DNA: TGTGCCAGCAGCCAGGGGGGTGGACAGGAGGTTTTATCACCCCTCCACTTT; CDR3 protein: CASSQGGGQEVLSPLHF